This T cell receptor beta chain comes out of a study of control samples from healthy donors and cancer patients. Sequencing was performed with immunoSEQ multiplex PCR; in TCRdb, only in-frame clones are kept and a portion is missing. The sample carries about 79,000 clones, roughly 93% recorded once. Trimming pared 8 bases from V and 6 bases from J, leaving 14 bases between. CDR1 and CDR2 (germline): KGHSH, LQKENI. The CDR3 consists of 13 residues. The receptor was isolated from a woman in her 40s with lung cancer. The sample comprised PBMCs. This chain uses TRBV18 with TRBJ1-5, with a possible D match to TRBD1 (6 bases). In DNA, the CDR3 is TGTGCCAGCGCTTGGGACAATAGTCAGCCCCAGCATTTT. Its protein product is CASAWDNSQPQHF.